The sequence of this T cell receptor (beta chain) was determined in a study of OX40 agonist ivuxolimab in advanced cancers. Study context: Three patients, one with hepatocellular carcinoma and two with cutaneous melanoma, achieved partial responses.

The count of this clone is one. TCRdb's table, derived via immunoSEQ multiplex PCR, lists solely in-frame clones and lacks some. The data contain around 30,000 clones, roughly 80% of them seen just once; the ten biggest clones take up 11%. V was pared by 11 bases and J by 2 bases, with 7 bases between. There are 10 residues in the CDR3. Germline V gene lookup returns CDR1 SGHTA and CDR2 FQGTGA. The TCR sequence derives from an adult with an advanced solid tumor such as melanoma, head and neck, liver or kidney cancer. The specimen comprised CD4+ or CD8+ T cells sorted from blood, sampled in a trial of the OX40 agonist ivuxolimab. This chain links TRBV7-3 with TRBJ2-7; TRBD2 might be the D (5 bases). CDR3 nucleotides: TGTGCCTCGCGGGCCTACGAGCAGTACTTC. Its protein product is CASRAYEQYF.